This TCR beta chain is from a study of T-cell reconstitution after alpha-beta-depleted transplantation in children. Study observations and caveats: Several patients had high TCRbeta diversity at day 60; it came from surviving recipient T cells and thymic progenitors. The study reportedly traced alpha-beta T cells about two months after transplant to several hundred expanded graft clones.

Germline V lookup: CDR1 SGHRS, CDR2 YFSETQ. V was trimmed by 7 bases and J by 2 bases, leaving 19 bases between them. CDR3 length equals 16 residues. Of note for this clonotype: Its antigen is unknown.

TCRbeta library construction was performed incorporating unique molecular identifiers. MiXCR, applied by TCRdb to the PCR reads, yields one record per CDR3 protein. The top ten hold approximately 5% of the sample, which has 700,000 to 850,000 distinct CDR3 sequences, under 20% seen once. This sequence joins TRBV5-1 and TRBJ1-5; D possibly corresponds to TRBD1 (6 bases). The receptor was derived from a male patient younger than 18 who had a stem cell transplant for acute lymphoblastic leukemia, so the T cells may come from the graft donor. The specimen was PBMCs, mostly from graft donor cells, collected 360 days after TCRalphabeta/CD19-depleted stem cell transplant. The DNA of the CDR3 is TGCGCCAGCCACACTGGGAGGGGGTTGGGCAATCAGCCCCAGCATTTT. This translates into CASHTGRGLGNQPQHF.